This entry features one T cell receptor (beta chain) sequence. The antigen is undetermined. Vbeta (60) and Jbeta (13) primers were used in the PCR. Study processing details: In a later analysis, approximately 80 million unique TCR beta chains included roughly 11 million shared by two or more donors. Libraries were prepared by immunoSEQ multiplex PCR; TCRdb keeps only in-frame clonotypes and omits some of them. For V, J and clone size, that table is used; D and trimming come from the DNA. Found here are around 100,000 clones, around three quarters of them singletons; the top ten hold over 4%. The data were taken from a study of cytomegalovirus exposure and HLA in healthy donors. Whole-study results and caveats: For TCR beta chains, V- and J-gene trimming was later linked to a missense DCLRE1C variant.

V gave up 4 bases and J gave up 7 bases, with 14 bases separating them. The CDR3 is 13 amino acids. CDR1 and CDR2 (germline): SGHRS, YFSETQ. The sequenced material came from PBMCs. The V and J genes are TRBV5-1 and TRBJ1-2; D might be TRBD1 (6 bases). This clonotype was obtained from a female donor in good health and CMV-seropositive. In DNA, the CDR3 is TGCGCCAGCAGCCACGCCGGGGGGGCTGGCTACACCTTC. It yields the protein CASSHAGGAGYTF.